Following are 21 T cell receptor beta chains from one sample sequenced in a study of blood T cell repertoires in COVID-19. Assay used: immunoSEQ multiplex PCR; TCRdb lists only in-frame clones, some missing. This table holds 110,000 or so clones, 81% found once. Sequencing used peripheral blood. Receptors originate from a man aged 45 to 65 with acute or convalescent COVID-19.

V and J are TRBV4-2 and TRBJ1-6; no clear D gene. V dropped 0 bases and J dropped 8 bases, with 11 bases sitting between them. The germline gives CDR1 LGHNA, CDR2 YNFKEQ. This CDR3 contains 15 residues. The CDR3 loop reads CASSQEEGEDSPLHF. In nucleotides, the CDR3 is TGTGCCAGCAGCCAAGAGGAGGGCGAGGATTCACCCCTCCACTTT.

The J gene is TRBJ1-1, the V gene TRBV6-5, with a possible D match to TRBD1 (5 bases). Germline loops: CDR1 MNHEY, CDR2 SVGAGI. V was shortened by 5 bases and J by 1 base, with 11 bases between the two germline ends. This CDR3 has 14 residues. The CDR3 reads CASSQGLWNTEAFF. The CDR3 nucleotides read TGTGCCAGCAGTCAGGGACTTTGGAACACTGAAGCTTTCTTT.

This rearrangement joins TRBV19 to TRBJ1-3, with D tentatively TRBD1 (6 bases). The V and J ends lost 5 bases and 0 bases respectively, with 11 bases between them. Germline V lookup: CDR1 LNHDA, CDR2 SQIVND (reference sequence). The CDR3 consists of 15 residues. The CDR3 DNA is TGTGCCAGTAGTTCGGACAGCAGCTCTGGAAACACCATATATTTT. This gives the protein CASSSDSSSGNTIYF.

CDR3 coding DNA: TGTGCCAGCAGCACCGGGACAGGGGTCACCGGGGAGCTGTTTTTT. This sequence encodes CASSTGTGVTGELFF. J is TRBJ2-2 and V is TRBV11-2; 10 bases map to TRBD1. CDR1 is SGHAT, CDR2 FQNNGV, per germline. V lost 5 bases and J lost 4; bases outside the gene matches: 4. The CDR3 sequence is 15 residues long.

The chain is built from TRBV5-1 and TRBJ1-2, with 9 positions matching TRBD1. V was pared by 5 bases and J by 8 bases, with 10 bases of the junction left unmatched. CDR1 is SGHRS and CDR2 is YFSETQ in the germline V gene. The CDR3 loop spans 14 amino acids. The CDR3 loop reads CASRPGQGSGGYTF. CDR3 nucleotide sequence: TGCGCCAGCAGACCGGGACAGGGCTCAGGAGGCTACACCTTC.

This clone was counted between two and nine times. This CDR3 is CASGPLGETQYF. The CDR3 coding sequence is TGTGCCAGCGGCCCACTAGGAGAGACCCAGTACTTC. The rearrangement uses TRBV12-3 or TRBV12-4 and TRBJ2-5; a weak D match, TRBD2 (5 bases). The CDR3 spans 12 residues. Trimming took 8 bases from V and 4 from J, leaving 11 bases between them.

Turning to this clone: Other DNA sequences within the sample encode an identical CDR3. This chain links TRBV5-1 with TRBJ1-2, with D perhaps TRBD1 (5 bases). The CDR3 is made up of 13 amino acids. Deletions cut 0 bases from V and 8 bases from J, with 11 bases between. Germline V lookup: CDR1 SGHRS, CDR2 YFSETQ. The CDR3 is CASSLAGGLGYTF. DNA for the CDR3: TGCGCCAGCAGCTTGGCGGGGGGGTTAGGCTACACCTTC.

The genes are TRBV5-1 and TRBJ2-2; 10 bases match TRBD1. This CDR3 is built from 15 residues. Germline V gene lookup returns CDR1 SGHRS and CDR2 YFSETQ. J was trimmed by 4 bases and V by 2 bases; bases with no gene match: 2. In DNA, the CDR3 is TGCGCCAGCAGCTTCCGGGACAGGGGCACCGGGGAGCTGTTTTTT. Its protein product is CASSFRDRGTGELFF.

The J gene is TRBJ2-2, the V gene TRBV7-9, with TRBD1 matching over 10 bases. This CDR3 is 17 amino acids long. Germline assignment: CDR1 SEHNR and CDR2 FQNEAQ (reference sequence). J gave up 6 bases and V 4 bases, and 11 bases lay outside the gene matches. CDR3 protein: CASSSLWETGGPGELFF. CDR3 coding DNA: TGTGCCAGCAGCTCCCTCTGGGAGACAGGGGGCCCCGGGGAGCTGTTTTTT.

This chain joins TRBV11-2 and TRBJ2-1; D possibly corresponds to TRBD2 (6 bases). Deletions cut 0 bases from V and 8 bases from J, with 17 bases between. This CDR3 contains 16 residues. CDR1 and CDR2 from the germline V gene are SGHAT and FQNNGV. Here the CDR3 DNA reads TGTGCCAGCAGCTTAGACGCCGGGAGTGTTGGGTATGAGCAGTTCTTC. Its translation: CASSLDAGSVGYEQFF. The variable domain in full, completed from reference TRBV11-2 and TRBJ2-1, reads EAGVAQSPRYKIIEKRQSVAFWCNPISGHATLYWYQQILGQGPKLLIQFQNNGVVDDSQLPKDRFSAERLKGVDSTLKIQPAKLEDSAVYLCASSLDAGSVGYEQFFGPGTRLTVL.

This chain joins TRBV25-1 and TRBJ2-4; 7 bases align to TRBD1. Trimming removed 4 bases from V and 1 base from J; junction bases left unmatched: 10. The CDR3 is 17 residues long. Germline assignment: CDR1 MGHDK and CDR2 SYGVNS. The CDR3 sequence: CASSGQGIVGAKNIQYF. In nucleotides, the CDR3 is TGTGCCAGCAGTGGACAGGGTATCGTCGGGGCCAAAAACATTCAGTACTTC.

The rearrangement links TRBV5-1 to TRBJ2-1, with unresolved D. The CDR3 consists of 15 residues. Trimming stripped 0 bases from V and 4 bases from J, with 11 bases between. Germline assignment: CDR1 SGHRS and CDR2 YFSETQ. CDR3: CASSLVEWRYNEQFF. CDR3 in DNA: TGCGCCAGCAGCTTGGTAGAATGGCGGTACAATGAGCAGTTCTTC.

V gene TRBV21-1 combines with J gene TRBJ2-2; the tabulated D call, TRBD2, remains unverified against the DNA. TRBV21-1 is designated a pseudogene. There are 14 residues in the CDR3. This chain's CDR3 is CASSKARSVGELFF. The CDR3, as DNA: TGTGCCAGCAGCAAAGCGAGGTCCGTCGGGGAGCTGTTTTTT.

V is TRBV19 and J is TRBJ1-2, with D perhaps TRBD1 (5 bases). Germline V lookup: CDR1 LNHDA, CDR2 SQIVND (reference sequence). The ends were cut back, 3 bases at V and 4 bases at J, with 15 bases in the middle. The CDR3 consists of 15 residues. CDR3 sequence: CASSMDGGGTYGYTF. CDR3 coding DNA: TGTGCCAGTAGTATGGACGGTGGGGGGACCTATGGCTACACCTTC.

The chain links TRBV15 to TRBJ2-7, with 10 nucleotides matching TRBD1. The germline V gene encodes CDR1 LNHNV and CDR2 YYDKDF (reference sequence). This CDR3 is built from 15 residues. The J segment lost 6 bases and the V segment lost 1 base, leaving 6 bases of the junction unmatched. For the CDR3, the DNA is TGTGCCACCAGCAGAGCGGGGACAGGGGCGCTCGAGCAGTACTTC. As protein: CATSRAGTGALEQYF.

The gene calls are TRBV5-1 and TRBJ2-3; 7 bases align to TRBD1. The CDR3 covers 16 residues. The trim removed 4 bases at V and 0 bases at J, leaving 8 bases unmatched. Germline-derived CDR1 and CDR2 are SGHRS and YFSETQ. The DNA for the CDR3 is TGCGCCAGCAGCCCGGGACAGACGACTAGCACAGATACGCAGTATTTT. It codes for CASSPGQTTSTDTQYF.

This clone was seen more than once but under ten times. The J gene is TRBJ1-1, the V gene TRBV7-6; D gene uncertain. The V gene lost 0 bases and the J gene lost 6 bases, with 11 bases spanning the gap. CDR1 is SGHVS and CDR2 is FNYEAQ in the germline V gene. There are 14 residues in the CDR3. The CDR3 spells CASSLAVDRAEAFF. Written as DNA, the CDR3 is TGTGCCAGCAGCTTAGCGGTAGATCGGGCTGAAGCTTTCTTT.

The chain recombines TRBV5-1 with TRBJ1-1; 11 bases line up with TRBD1. Looked up from germline, CDR1 is SGHRS and CDR2 is YFSETQ. The length of the CDR3 is 16 residues. The V and J ends lost 1 base and 1 base, in that order; junction bases with no gene match: 3. CDR3 amino acids: CASSLLDRGRNTEAFF. CDR3 in DNA: TGCGCCAGCAGCTTGCTGGACAGGGGGCGGAACACTGAAGCTTTCTTT.

V usage is TRBV10-3 and J usage is TRBJ2-3; D gene unclear. Trimming removed 3 bases at V and 1 base at J, with 11 bases between. This CDR3 region has 15 residues. Germline V lookup: CDR1 ENHRY, CDR2 SYGVKD. Written as DNA, the CDR3 is TGTGCCATCAGTGACTCCGTGGCCGGCACAGATACGCAGTATTTT. Encoded protein: CAISDSVAGTDTQYF.

This clone was observed a few times. The chain is built from TRBV28 and TRBJ1-5, with 7 bases fitting TRBD1. Germline V CDR1 and CDR2: MDHEN, SYDVKM. This CDR3 spans 15 amino acids. J lost 2 bases, V lost 5 bases, and 6 bases had no gene match. Here the CDR3 reads CASSIPGTGNQPQHF. The CDR3 nucleotides are TGTGCCAGCAGTATCCCCGGGACAGGCAATCAGCCCCAGCATTTT.

The CDR3 loop reads CASSITPGTGGEKLFF. As DNA, the CDR3 is TGTGCCAGTAGTATAACTCCCGGGACAGGGGGTGAAAAACTGTTTTTT. J is TRBJ1-4 and V is TRBV19; TRBD1 matches at 11 bases. Germline V CDR1 and CDR2: LNHDA, SQIVND (reference sequence). The CDR3 spans 16 residues. With V trimmed by 2 bases and J by 7 bases, 6 bases remained unmatched.